This T cell receptor beta chain was identified in a study of human thymus T cells. Corrective heart surgery yielded resections, and these provided the thymus tissue. This table comes from immunoSEQ multiplex PCR, and its TCRdb copy is limited to in-frame clones, with some not included. Altogether about 120,000 clones are present, around 94% being singletons, with the ten largest covering under 0.025%. In regard to this clone: Its antigen is currently unknown.

Findings and limits, study-wide: Both thymic and peripheral blood repertoires showed apparently biased V and J usage. There were highly overlapping thymic repertoires among unrelated individuals, as related research reported.

Germline V CDR1 and CDR2: SGHTA, FQGNSA. Germline trimming cut 5 bases from V and 4 bases from J; bases unmatched to any gene: 11. The CDR3 totals 17 residues. The sequenced material came from thymus tissue. The TCR comes from a boy in the first two years of life with a congenital heart defect but otherwise immunologically healthy. The V gene is TRBV7-2, the J gene TRBJ2-3, with TRBD2 identical over 11 bases. The CDR3 region is CASSPPPSSGGADTQYF. DNA of the CDR3: TGTGCCAGCAGCCCACCTCCAAGTAGCGGGGGGGCAGATACGCAGTATTTT.